The 28 T cell receptor beta chains reported below all come from one sample, sequenced in a study of blood T cells in healthy people across ages (dated by TCRdb to about 2015). Library creation used 5' RACE. The instrument was an Illumina HiSeq 2500. A second PCR of roughly 6 to 11 cycles was run with a J-beta primer mix and a sample-barcoded 5' primer. TCRdb applied fastp at Q25 and MiXCR to the public reads, then kept only in-frame beta chains. Rows with a matching CDR3 protein are joined into one entry that keeps the most common DNA and genes. The table for this sample lists 750,000 or so distinct CDR3 sequences; 25% of them were counted only once. The biggest ten clones account for 8% to 10% of the sample. This sample also appeared in a second study, on T cells of mothers and their children.

The sequencing sample was made of blood. The receptors shown here come from a boy aged 5-17 years in good health.

The chain uses TRBV27 and TRBJ2-7; perhaps TRBD1 as D (6 bases). The CDR3 runs 15 residues. The V end was cut by 0 bases, the J end by 3 bases, with 12 bases between. Germline V gene lookup returns CDR1 MNHEY and CDR2 SMNVEV (reference sequence). The CDR3 sequence: CASSLSRGNLYEQYF. The DNA of the CDR3 is TGTGCCAGCAGTTTATCGAGGGGGAATCTCTACGAGCAGTACTTC.

The chain is built from TRBV23-1 and TRBJ2-4; 10 bases fit TRBD1. TRBV23-1 belongs to the ORF category, with a function that is uncertain. Trimming at V came to 4 bases and at J to 7 bases, leaving 7 bases not matched to a gene. This CDR3 is 15 amino acids long. The CDR3 loop is CASSRPGQGSNIQYF. Written as DNA, the CDR3 is TGCGCCAGCAGTCGGCCGGGACAGGGGTCCAACATTCAGTACTTC.

The chain links TRBV19 to TRBJ1-4; D remains ambiguous. The CDR3 runs 14 residues. Germline CDR1 is LNHDA and CDR2 is SQIVND (reference sequence). Trimming shortened V by 8 bases and J by 7 bases, and 17 bases separated the two germline ends. The CDR3 region has the DNA TGTGCCAGTCAACTCGGGAAACTCGGTGAAAAACTGTTTTTT. Translating it yields CASQLGKLGEKLFF.

The sample holds a few counts of this clonotype. The CDR3 region is CASSHELAAAYEQYF. DNA of the CDR3: TGTGCCAGCAGCCACGAGCTAGCGGCCGCCTACGAGCAGTACTTC. The rearrangement links TRBV3-1 to TRBJ2-7; 7 bases match TRBD2. Per the germline V gene, CDR1 is LGHDT and CDR2 is YNNKEL (reference sequence). Trimming removed 3 bases from V and 2 bases from J; junction bases left unmatched: 7. This CDR3 has 15 residues.

This chain uses TRBV7-2 with TRBJ1-1; TRBD1 is a possible D gene (5 bases). Germline V lookup: CDR1 SGHTA, CDR2 FQGNSA. The CDR3 is 16 amino acids. Trimming shortened V by 5 bases and J by 1 base, and 17 bases separated the two germline ends. The CDR3 DNA reads as TGTGCCAGCAGCGATAGACAGTGGGGACCGAACACTGAAGCTTTCTTT. It encodes CASSDRQWGPNTEAFF.

The chain recombines TRBV7-8 with TRBJ2-1; perhaps TRBD2 as D (6 bases). Trimming took off 5 bases at V and 3 bases at J, with 23 bases between the two ends. Germline CDR1 SGHVS, CDR2 FQNEAQ. The CDR3 is made up of 18 amino acids. For the CDR3, the DNA is TGTGCCAGCAGCACGGGTCCCGGGGAGGCGTCACTCTACAATGAGCAGTTCTTC. Its translation: CASSTGPGEASLYNEQFF.

The sample holds a few counts of this clonotype. V is TRBV3-1 and J is TRBJ2-7; tentatively, D is TRBD1 or TRBD2 (5 bases each). The CDR3 loop spans 14 amino acids. CDR1 LGHDT and CDR2 YNNKEL come from the germline V gene (reference sequence). Trimming cost V 1 base and J 5 bases, with 12 bases left between them. The CDR3 protein is CASSQGGPLDEQYF. The CDR3 DNA sequence: TGTGCCAGCAGCCAAGGGGGACCCCTTGACGAGCAGTACTTC.

The chain uses TRBV4-1 and TRBJ2-1; TRBD2 matches 8 bases. Germline lookup yields CDR1 MGHRA and CDR2 YSYEKL. Unmatched junction bases numbered 7, after V lost 1 base and J lost 8 bases. This CDR3 comprises 15 residues. The CDR3 region is CASSQVNGRAHEQFF. CDR3 DNA sequence: TGCGCCAGCAGCCAAGTGAACGGGAGGGCCCATGAGCAGTTCTTC.

Only a few counts were recorded for this clonotype. The chain carries TRBV12-5 and TRBJ2-4; 7 positions agree with TRBD2. The V segment lost 0 bases and the J segment 5 bases; nucleotides outside the gene matches: 7. Germline V gene data show CDR1 as LGHNT and CDR2 as FRNRAP. The CDR3 length is 16 residues. The CDR3 DNA reads TGTGCTAGTGGTTTGGTGGCTATGGCGGGAGAAAACATTCAGTACTTC. Amino acid sequence: CASGLVAMAGENIQYF.

As for this clonotype: The junction departs from the called germline gene at one end, perhaps through a read error. The chain joins TRBV7-9 to TRBJ2-5; 14 nucleotides align to TRBD2. The CDR3 runs 14 residues. Germline CDR1 is SEHNR and CDR2 is FQNEAQ (reference sequence). CDR3 sequence: CASSLVKGLAGVIF. CDR3 DNA sequence: TGTGCCAGCAGCTTAGTAAAGGGACTAGCGGGAGTCATCTTC.

In its sample, this clonotype was seen a few times. This chain uses TRBV20-1 with TRBJ2-1; D is uncertain. Germline V lookup: CDR1 DFQATT, CDR2 SNEGSKA (reference sequence). The CDR3 loop spans 13 amino acids. Trimming took 6 bases from V and 0 from J, leaving 9 bases between them. CDR3 DNA sequence: TGCAGTGCCCATCGTAGCTCCTACAATGAGCAGTTCTTC. It codes for CSAHRSSYNEQFF.

This clonotype was seen a handful of times. The junction differs from germline at one of its ends, possibly a read error. The genes are TRBV28 and TRBJ2-5; D call uncertain. Per germline, CDR1 MDHEN and CDR2 SYDVKM. The CDR3 loop spans 14 amino acids. The CDR3 loop reads CASNLGLGQETQYF. In DNA form, the CDR3 reads TGTGCCAGCAATTTAGGGCTGGGCCAAGAGACCCAGTACTTC.

The V gene is TRBV20-1, the J gene TRBJ1-2; perhaps TRBD1 as D (5 bases). The V gene's germline CDR1 is DFQATT and CDR2 SNEGSKA (reference sequence). This CDR3 region has 11 residues. V gave up 6 bases and J gave up 7 bases, with 12 bases separating them. The CDR3 DNA follows: TGCAGTGCGGGGGACTTGGGTGGCTACACCTTC. This encodes CSAGDLGGYTF.

The V call is TRBV20-1, the J call TRBJ2-3; D remains unclear. V was cut by 6 bases and J by 2 bases, with 9 bases left in between. Germline assignment: CDR1 DFQATT and CDR2 SNEGSKA (reference sequence). CDR3 size: 12 residues. The CDR3 spells CSATQFTDTQYF. In DNA form, the CDR3 reads TGCAGTGCCACACAATTCACAGATACGCAGTATTTT.

The chain links TRBV4-1 to TRBJ2-7, with TRBD2 matching 7 bases. This CDR3 has 15 residues. CDR1 and CDR2 (germline): MGHRA, YSYEKL. Trimming cost V 0 bases and J 3 bases; bases outside gene matches: 5. The CDR3 region has the DNA TGCGCCAGCAGCCAAGAAGCGGGAATATTCTACGAGCAGTACTTC. Its protein product is CASSQEAGIFYEQYF.

A few counts support this clonotype. This rearrangement joins TRBV20-1 to TRBJ2-5; weak D call: TRBD1 (5 bases). The germline gives CDR1 DFQATT, CDR2 SNEGSKA (reference sequence). Trimming cost V 3 bases and J 7 bases, with 6 bases left between them. This CDR3 comprises 10 residues. The CDR3 DNA reads as TGCAGTGCTAGCACAGGGACCCAGTACTTC. Amino acid sequence: CSASTGTQYF.

This clonotype was observed a handful of times. V and J are TRBV2 and TRBJ2-5; a possible D gene is TRBD2 (6 bases). Matching the DNA end better, TRBJ2-1 makes the J call doubtful. Germline lookup yields CDR1 SNHLY and CDR2 FYNNEI. CDR3 size: 13 residues. For the CDR3, the DNA is TGTGCCAGCAAGGTCGGGAGTGGCAATGAGCAGTTCTTC. It is translated as CASKVGSGNEQFF.

This clonotype was detected only a few times. Since a much larger clone is just one base distant, this may be a read error. The CDR3 here is CSASSGREGTNEKLFF. CDR3 sequence (DNA): TGCAGTGCTAGCTCGGGCAGGGAGGGAACTAATGAAAAACTGTTTTTT. This chain joins TRBV20-1 and TRBJ1-4; maybe TRBD1 (5 bases). The CDR3 is made up of 16 amino acids. Germline V CDR1 and CDR2: DFQATT, SNEGSKA (reference sequence). V was shortened by 3 bases and J by 1 base, with 15 bases between the two germline ends.

The V gene is TRBV7-8, the J gene TRBJ2-1, with 16 bases lining up with TRBD2. The V segment lost 2 bases and the J segment 6 bases; nucleotides outside the gene matches: 10. The CDR3 is 19 amino acids. From germline, CDR1 is SGHVS and CDR2 FQNEAQ. CDR3 DNA: TGTGCCAGCAGCTTAAGGAGGGGACTAGCGGGGGGGGAGGCCAATGAGCAGTTCTTC. It specifies CASSLRRGLAGGEANEQFF. Supplemented by reference TRBV7-8 and TRBJ2-1, the full variable domain reads GAGVSQSPRYKVAKRGQDVALRCDPISGHVSLFWYQQALGQGPEFLTYFQNEAQLDKSGLPSDRFFAERPEGSVSTLKIQRTQQEDSAVYLCASSLRRGLAGGEANEQFFGPGTRLTVL.

The J gene is TRBJ1-5, the V gene TRBV28; D not resolved. Looked up from germline, CDR1 is MDHEN and CDR2 is SYDVKM. Deletions cut 7 bases from V and 6 bases from J, with 19 bases between. The length of the CDR3 is 15 residues. The CDR3 bases are TGTGCCAGCACCCCGTACGGGGATGATGGTCAGCCCCAGCATTTT. Protein sequence: CASTPYGDDGQPQHF. Using reference TRBV28 and TRBJ1-5 for the parts outside the CDR3, the full variable domain is DVKVTQSSRYLVKRTGEKVFLECVQDMDHENMFWYRQDPGLGLRLIYFSYDVKMKEKGDIPEGYSVSREKKERFSLILESASTNQTSMYLCASTPYGDDGQPQHFGDGTRLSIL.

The chain links TRBV7-8 to TRBJ2-5; 11 nucleotides match TRBD2. The end of the DNA is better explained by TRBJ2-7, so the J call may be wrong. Germline CDR1 SGHVS, CDR2 FQNEAQ. The CDR3 is 15 residues long. The DNA of the CDR3 is TGTGCCAGCAGCTTGTATACTAGCGGGAGCTACGAGCAGTACTTC. Its translation: CASSLYTSGSYEQYF.

This clonotype was picked up a small number of times. CDR3 nucleotide sequence: TGTGCCAGCAGTGAGGCCGGTGGTCAGGGAGACGAAAAACTGTTTTTT. This codes for CASSEAGGQGDEKLFF. The rearrangement links TRBV2 to TRBJ1-4; perhaps TRBD1 as D (5 bases). This CDR3 is 16 amino acids long. Trimming pared 3 bases from V and 8 bases from J, leaving 19 bases between. CDR1 is SNHLY, CDR2 FYNNEI, per germline.

The chain recombines TRBV5-6 with TRBJ2-2; D perhaps matches TRBD1 (6 bases). Germline V gives CDR1 SGHDT, CDR2 YYEEEE. This CDR3 contains 14 residues. V gave up 6 bases and J gave up 1 base, with 10 bases separating them. CDR3: CASIKQGNTGELFF. CDR3 in DNA: TGTGCCAGCATCAAACAGGGGAACACCGGGGAGCTGTTTTTT.

This clonotype came up a few times. The chain recombines TRBV3-1 with TRBJ1-2; TRBD1 matches at 7 bases. CDR1 is LGHDT, CDR2 YNNKEL, per germline (reference sequence). This CDR3 spans 15 amino acids. V was clipped by 0 bases and J by 3 bases; unmatched bases: 4. CDR3 in amino acids: CASSQDAGGDYGYTF. For the CDR3, the DNA is TGTGCCAGCAGCCAAGATGCAGGGGGGGACTATGGCTACACCTTC.

This clonotype was seen a few times. The rearrangement joins TRBV7-9 to TRBJ2-7; TRBD1 might be the D (6 bases). The germline V gene has CDR1 SEHNR and CDR2 FQNEAQ (reference sequence). This CDR3 comprises 13 residues. V lost 4 bases to trimming and J lost 5 bases, with 12 bases between them. The CDR3 DNA sequence: TGTGCCAGCAGCTCCCCCGCAGGGGACGAGCAGTACTTC. Translated, it gives CASSSPAGDEQYF. Full variable domain (rest looked up from reference TRBV7-9 and TRBJ2-7): DTGVSQNPRHKITKRGQNVTFRCDPISEHNRLYWYRQTLGQGPEFLTYFQNEAQLEKSRLLSDRFSAERPKGSFSTLEIQRTEQGDSAMYLCASSSPAGDEQYFGPGTRLTVT.

This clonotype was counted between two and nine times. The genes are TRBV4-2 and TRBJ2-7; 7 bases fit TRBD1. Unmatched junction bases numbered 7, after V lost 4 bases and J lost 4 bases. The CDR3 covers 14 residues. Per the germline V gene, CDR1 is LGHNA and CDR2 is YNFKEQ. The CDR3: CASSREGADYEQYF. The CDR3 DNA reads as TGTGCCAGCAGCCGCGAGGGGGCGGATTACGAGCAGTACTTC.

This clonotype came up a few times. This chain connects TRBV3-1 to TRBJ2-5, with 7 bases fitting TRBD2. Judging by the DNA end, TRBJ2-1 fits better; the J call may be wrong. CDR1 is LGHDT, CDR2 YNNKEL, per germline (reference sequence). The CDR3 length is 16 residues. The CDR3 nucleotides are TGTGCCAGCAGCCAAGGTACTAGCGCCACCTACAATGAGCAGTTCTTC. Amino acids: CASSQGTSATYNEQFF.

The chain combines TRBV7-2 with TRBJ2-4; D might be TRBD1 (5 bases). Trimming stripped 5 bases from V and 0 bases from J, with 11 bases between. This CDR3 is 15 amino acids long. CDR1 is SGHTA and CDR2 is FQGNSA in the germline V gene. The DNA for the CDR3 is TGTGCCAGCAGCCATAGACAGATAGCCAAAAACATTCAGTACTTC. Its translation is CASSHRQIAKNIQYF.